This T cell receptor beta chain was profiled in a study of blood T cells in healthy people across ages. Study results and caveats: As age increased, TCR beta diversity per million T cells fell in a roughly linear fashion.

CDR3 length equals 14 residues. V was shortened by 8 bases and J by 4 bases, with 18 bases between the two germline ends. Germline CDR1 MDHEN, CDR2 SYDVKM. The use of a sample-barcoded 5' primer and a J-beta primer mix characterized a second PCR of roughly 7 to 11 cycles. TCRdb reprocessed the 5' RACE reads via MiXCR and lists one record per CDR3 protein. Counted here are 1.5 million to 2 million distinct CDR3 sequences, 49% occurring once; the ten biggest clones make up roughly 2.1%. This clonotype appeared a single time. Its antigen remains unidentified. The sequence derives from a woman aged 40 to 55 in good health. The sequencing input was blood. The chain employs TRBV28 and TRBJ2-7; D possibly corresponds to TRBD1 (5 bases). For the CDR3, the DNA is TGTGCCAGCGATCAGGGCAGGGAAGGTTACGAGCAGTACTTC. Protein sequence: CASDQGREGYEQYF.